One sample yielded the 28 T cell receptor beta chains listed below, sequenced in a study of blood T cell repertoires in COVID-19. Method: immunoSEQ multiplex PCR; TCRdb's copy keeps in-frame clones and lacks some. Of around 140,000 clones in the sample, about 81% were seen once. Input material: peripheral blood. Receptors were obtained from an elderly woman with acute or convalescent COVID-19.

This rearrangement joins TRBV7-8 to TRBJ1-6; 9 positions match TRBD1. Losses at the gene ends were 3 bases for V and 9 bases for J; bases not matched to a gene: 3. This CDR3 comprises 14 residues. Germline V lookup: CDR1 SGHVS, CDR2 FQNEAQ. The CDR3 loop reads CASSFDRGGSPLHF. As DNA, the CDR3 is TGTGCCAGCAGCTTCGACAGGGGGGGTTCACCCCTCCACTTT.

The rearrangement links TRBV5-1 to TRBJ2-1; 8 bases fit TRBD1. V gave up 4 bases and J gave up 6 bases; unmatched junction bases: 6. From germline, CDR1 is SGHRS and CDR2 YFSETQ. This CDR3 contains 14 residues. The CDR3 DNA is TGCGCCAGCAGCCAGGGACAGGCCCGCAATGAGCAGTTCTTC. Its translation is CASSQGQARNEQFF.

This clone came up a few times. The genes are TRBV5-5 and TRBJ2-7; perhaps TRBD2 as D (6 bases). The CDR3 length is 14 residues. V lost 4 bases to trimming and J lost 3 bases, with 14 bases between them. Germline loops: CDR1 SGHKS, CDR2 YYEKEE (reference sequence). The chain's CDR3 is CASSSGLRGYEQYF. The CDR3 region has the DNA TGTGCCAGCAGCAGCGGGCTTCGGGGCTACGAGCAGTACTTC.

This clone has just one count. In DNA form, the CDR3 reads TGTGCCAGCAGCCCCACAGGAGTATCTTGGACTAATGAAAAACTGTTTTTT. Encoded protein: CASSPTGVSWTNEKLFF. This chain links TRBV3-1 (or the pseudogene TRBV3-2) with TRBJ1-4; D perhaps matches TRBD1 (5 bases). Germline-derived CDR1 and CDR2 are LGHDT and YNNKEL (reference sequence). The CDR3 consists of 17 residues. The germline V and J ends were trimmed by 4 bases and 2 bases, with 17 bases remaining between them.

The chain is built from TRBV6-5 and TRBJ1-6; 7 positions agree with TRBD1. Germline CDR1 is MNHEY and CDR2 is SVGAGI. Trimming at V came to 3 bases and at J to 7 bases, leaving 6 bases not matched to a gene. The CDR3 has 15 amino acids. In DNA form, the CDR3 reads TGTGCCAGCAGTTATACGACAGGGTGGAATTCACCCCTCCACTTT. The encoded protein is CASSYTTGWNSPLHF.

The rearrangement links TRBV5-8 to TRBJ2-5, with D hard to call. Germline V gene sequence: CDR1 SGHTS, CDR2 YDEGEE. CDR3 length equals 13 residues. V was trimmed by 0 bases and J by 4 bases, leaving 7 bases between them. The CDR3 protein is CASSLAPGETQYF. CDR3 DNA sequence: TGTGCCAGCAGCTTGGCCCCGGGAGAGACCCAGTACTTC.

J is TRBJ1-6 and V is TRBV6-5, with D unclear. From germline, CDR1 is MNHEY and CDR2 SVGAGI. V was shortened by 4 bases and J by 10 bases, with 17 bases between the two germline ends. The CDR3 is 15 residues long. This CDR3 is CASSFSPTRRSPLHF. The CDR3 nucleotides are TGTGCCAGCAGTTTTTCCCCTACGCGGAGGTCACCCCTCCACTTT.

CDR3 sequence: CASSWTDTDTQYF. The CDR3 DNA reads as TGTGCCAGCAGTTGGACAGACACAGATACGCAGTATTTT. The V and J genes are TRBV6-5 and TRBJ2-3, with D possibly TRBD1 on 6 matching bases. There are 13 residues in the CDR3. The V and J ends lost 4 bases and 2 bases respectively, with 7 bases between them. CDR1 and CDR2 (germline): MNHEY, SVGAGI.

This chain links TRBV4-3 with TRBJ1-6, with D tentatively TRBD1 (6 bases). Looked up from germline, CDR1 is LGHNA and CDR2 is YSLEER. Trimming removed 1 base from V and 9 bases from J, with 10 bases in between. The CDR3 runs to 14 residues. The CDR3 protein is CASSQGGQLSPLHF. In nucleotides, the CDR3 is TGCGCCAGCAGCCAAGGAGGACAGCTTTCACCCCTCCACTTT.

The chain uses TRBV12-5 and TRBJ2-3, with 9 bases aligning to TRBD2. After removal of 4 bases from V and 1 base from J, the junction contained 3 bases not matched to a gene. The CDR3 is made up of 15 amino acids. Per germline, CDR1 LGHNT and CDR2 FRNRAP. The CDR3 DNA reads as TGTGCTAGTGGTTCGTGGACTAGCGGCACAGATACGCAGTATTTT. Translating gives CASGSWTSGTDTQYF.

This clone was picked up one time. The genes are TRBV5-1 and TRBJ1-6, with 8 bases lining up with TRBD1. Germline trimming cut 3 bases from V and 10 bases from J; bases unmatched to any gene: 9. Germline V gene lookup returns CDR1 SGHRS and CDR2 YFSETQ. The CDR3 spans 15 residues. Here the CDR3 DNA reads TGCGCCAGCAGCTCCGGGACAGGATCGGGGTCACCCCTCCACTTT. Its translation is CASSSGTGSGSPLHF.

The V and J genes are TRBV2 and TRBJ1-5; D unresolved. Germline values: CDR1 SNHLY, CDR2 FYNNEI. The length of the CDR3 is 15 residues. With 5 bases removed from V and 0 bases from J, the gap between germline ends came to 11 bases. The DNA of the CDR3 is TGTGCCAGCAGTATGGCAGGAACTAGCAATCAGCCCCAGCATTTT. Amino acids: CASSMAGTSNQPQHF.

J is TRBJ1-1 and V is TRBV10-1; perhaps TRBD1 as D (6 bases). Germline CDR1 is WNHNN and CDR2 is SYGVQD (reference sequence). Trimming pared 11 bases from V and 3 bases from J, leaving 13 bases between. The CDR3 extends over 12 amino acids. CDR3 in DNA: TGCGCCGGCGTACAGGGTGACACTGAAGCTTTCTTT. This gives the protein CAGVQGDTEAFF.

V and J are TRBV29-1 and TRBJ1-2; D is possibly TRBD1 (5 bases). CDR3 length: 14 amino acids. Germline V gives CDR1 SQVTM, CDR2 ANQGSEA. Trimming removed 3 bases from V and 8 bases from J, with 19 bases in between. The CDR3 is CSVDSPGYAAGYTF. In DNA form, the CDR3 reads TGCAGCGTTGATTCCCCAGGGTACGCAGCCGGCTACACCTTC.

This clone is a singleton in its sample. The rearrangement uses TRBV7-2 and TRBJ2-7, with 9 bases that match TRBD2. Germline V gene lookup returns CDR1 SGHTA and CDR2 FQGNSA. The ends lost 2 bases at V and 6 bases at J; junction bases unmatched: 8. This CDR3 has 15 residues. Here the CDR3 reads CASSLRAGGLSEQYF. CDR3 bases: TGTGCCAGCAGCTTAAGGGCGGGGGGGCTATCCGAGCAGTACTTC. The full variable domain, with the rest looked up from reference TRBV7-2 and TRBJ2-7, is GAGVSQSPSNKVTEKGKDVELRCDPISGHTALYWYRQSLGQGLEFLIYFQGNSAPDKSGLPSDRFSAERTGGSVSTLTIQRTQQEDSAVYLCASSLRAGGLSEQYFGPGTRLTVT.

The CDR3 sequence: CASSQAGGGYEQYF. The CDR3 nucleotides read TGTGCCAGCAGCCAAGCCGGAGGTGGCTACGAGCAGTACTTC. The rearrangement links TRBV3-1 (or the pseudogene TRBV3-2) to TRBJ2-7, with D possibly matching TRBD2 (5 bases). V dropped 1 base and J dropped 3 bases, with 10 bases sitting between them. Germline V gives CDR1 LGHDT, CDR2 YNNKEL (reference sequence). The CDR3 consists of 14 residues.

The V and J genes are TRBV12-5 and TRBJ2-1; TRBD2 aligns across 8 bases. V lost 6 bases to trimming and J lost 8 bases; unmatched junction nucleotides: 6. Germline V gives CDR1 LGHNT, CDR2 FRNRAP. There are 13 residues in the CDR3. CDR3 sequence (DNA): TGTGCTAGTGGAGTCGGGAGGGCCCATGAGCAGTTCTTC. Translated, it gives CASGVGRAHEQFF.

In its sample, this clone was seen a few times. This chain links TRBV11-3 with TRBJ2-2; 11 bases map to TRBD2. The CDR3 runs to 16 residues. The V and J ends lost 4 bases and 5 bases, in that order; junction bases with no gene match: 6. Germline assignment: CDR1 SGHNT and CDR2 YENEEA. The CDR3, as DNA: TGTGCCAGCAGCTCAAGACTAGCGGGACAGACCGGGGAGCTGTTTTTT. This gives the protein CASSSRLAGQTGELFF.

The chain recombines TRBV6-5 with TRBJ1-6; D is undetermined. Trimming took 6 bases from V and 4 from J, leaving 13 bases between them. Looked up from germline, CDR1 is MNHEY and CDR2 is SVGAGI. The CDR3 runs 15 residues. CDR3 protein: CASRVEGGYNSPLHF. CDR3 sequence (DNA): TGTGCCAGCAGGGTGGAGGGAGGGTATAATTCACCCCTCCACTTT.

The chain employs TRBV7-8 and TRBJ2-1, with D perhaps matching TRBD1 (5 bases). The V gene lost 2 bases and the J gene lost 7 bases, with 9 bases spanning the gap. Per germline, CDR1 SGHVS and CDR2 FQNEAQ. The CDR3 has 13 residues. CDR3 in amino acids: CASSLLKGNEQFF. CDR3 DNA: TGTGCCAGCAGCTTACTAAAGGGGAATGAGCAGTTCTTC.

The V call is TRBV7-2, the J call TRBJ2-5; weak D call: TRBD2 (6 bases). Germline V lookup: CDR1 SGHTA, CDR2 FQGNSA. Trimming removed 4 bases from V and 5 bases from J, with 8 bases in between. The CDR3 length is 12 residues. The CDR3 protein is CASSSSAETQYF. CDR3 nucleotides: TGTGCCAGCAGCTCTAGCGCCGAGACCCAGTACTTC.

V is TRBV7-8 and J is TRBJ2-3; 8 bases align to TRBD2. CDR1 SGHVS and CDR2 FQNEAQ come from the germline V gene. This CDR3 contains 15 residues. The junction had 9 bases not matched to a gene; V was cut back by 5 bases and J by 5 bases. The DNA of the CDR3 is TGTGCCAGCAGCCCCTCGGGGGGGCCCGGAGATACGCAGTATTTT. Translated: CASSPSGGPGDTQYF. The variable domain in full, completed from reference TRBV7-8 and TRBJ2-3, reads GAGVSQSPRYKVAKRGQDVALRCDPISGHVSLFWYQQALGQGPEFLTYFQNEAQLDKSGLPSDRFFAERPEGSVSTLKIQRTQQEDSAVYLCASSPSGGPGDTQYFGPGTRLTVL.

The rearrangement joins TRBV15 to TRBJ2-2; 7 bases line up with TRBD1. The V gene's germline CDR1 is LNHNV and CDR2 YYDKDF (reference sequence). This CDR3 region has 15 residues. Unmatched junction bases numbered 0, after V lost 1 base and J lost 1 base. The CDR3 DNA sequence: TGTGCCACCAGCAGAGGGACAGGGAACACCGGGGAGCTGTTTTTT. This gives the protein CATSRGTGNTGELFF.

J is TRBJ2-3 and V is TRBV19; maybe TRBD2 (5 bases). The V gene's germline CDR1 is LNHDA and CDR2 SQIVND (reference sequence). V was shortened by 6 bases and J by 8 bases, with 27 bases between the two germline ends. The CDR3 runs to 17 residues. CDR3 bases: TGTGCCAGTAGCCGTGGGAAAGCGGACCCCTCCCTCGGTACGCAGTATTTT. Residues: CASSRGKADPSLGTQYF.

CDR3 sequence: CASTQGGEEQYF. The CDR3, as DNA: TGCGCCAGCACCCAGGGAGGGGAAGAGCAGTACTTC. V gene TRBV23-1 combines with J gene TRBJ2-7; 7 bases fit TRBD2. TRBV23-1 is given ORF status, its function remaining uncertain. The CDR3 totals 12 residues. V gave up 7 bases and J gave up 7 bases; unmatched junction bases: 7.

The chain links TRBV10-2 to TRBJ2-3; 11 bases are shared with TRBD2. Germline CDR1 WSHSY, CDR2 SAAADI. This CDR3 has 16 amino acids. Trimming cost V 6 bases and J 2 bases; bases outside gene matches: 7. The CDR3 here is CASRPLAGEITDTQYF. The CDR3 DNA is TGCGCCAGCAGGCCACTAGCGGGGGAAATCACAGATACGCAGTATTTT.

As DNA, the CDR3 is TGTGCCAGCAGTTACGTCGGGACAGGGCTCAAAAACATTCAGTACTTC. Amino acids: CASSYVGTGLKNIQYF. The chain links TRBV6-5 to TRBJ2-4, with TRBD1 matching over 9 bases. CDR1 and CDR2 (germline): MNHEY, SVGAGI. Trimming took 2 bases from V and 3 from J; bases not matched to a gene: 5. The CDR3 contains 16 residues.

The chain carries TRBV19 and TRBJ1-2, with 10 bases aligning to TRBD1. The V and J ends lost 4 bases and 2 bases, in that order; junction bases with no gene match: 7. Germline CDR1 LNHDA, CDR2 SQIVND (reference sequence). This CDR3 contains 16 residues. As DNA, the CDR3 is TGTGCCAGTAGTACGAGTAGGGACAGGGGAAACTATGGCTACACCTTC. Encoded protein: CASSTSRDRGNYGYTF.